The 10 T cell receptor beta chains in this list originate from one sample, sequenced in a study of human T cells and chemical hapten exposure. Each CDR3 protein is one row after TCRdb ran MiXCR on the RACE reads. The sample records some 57,000 distinct CDR3 sequences, 7.5% to 10% being singletons. Stated time point: patch test 2, 6 weeks after DPC sensitization. The treatment: therapeutic diphenylcyclopropenone sensitization with weekly scalp DPC. Specimen: whole blood, collected in connection with sensitization to the hapten diphenylcyclopropenone (DPC). The receptors originated from a woman aged 45-65 years with alopecia areata. Some clones in this sample may be carry-over from other donors' samples.

This clonotype was counted at least ten times. This chain connects TRBV29-1 to TRBJ1-1; 9 bases match TRBD1. Trimming removed 7 bases from V and 4 bases from J; junction bases left unmatched: 4. In germline, CDR1 is SQVTM, CDR2 ANQGSEA. This CDR3 has 12 amino acids. Written as DNA, the CDR3 is TGCAGCGCTCGACAGGGGGGCACTGAAGCTTTCTTT. Residues: CSARQGGTEAFF.

The CDR3 DNA follows: TGTGCCAGCCTGAGTGGGGGGGCGGACAAAAACATTCAGTACTTC. This translates into CASLSGGADKNIQYF. The chain uses TRBV28 and TRBJ2-4; a possible D gene is TRBD2 (7 bases). With 8 bases removed from V and 3 bases from J, the gap between germline ends came to 17 bases. Germline V CDR1 and CDR2: MDHEN, SYDVKM. The CDR3 covers 15 residues.

This clonotype was counted ten times or more. The rearrangement links TRBV7-9 to TRBJ1-1; no clear D gene. V lost 5 bases and J 1 base, leaving 11 bases between the germline ends. The V gene's germline CDR1 is SEHNR and CDR2 FQNEAQ (reference sequence). The CDR3 spans 14 residues. The CDR3 DNA sequence: TGTGCCAGCAGCCCAGAGCCAAGGAACACTGAAGCTTTCTTT. Amino acids: CASSPEPRNTEAFF.

This clonotype occurred many times. The chain is built from TRBV20-1 and TRBJ2-1, with D maybe TRBD2 (6 bases). The germline CDR1 and CDR2 sequences are DFQATT and SNEGSKA (reference sequence). The CDR3 sequence is 15 residues long. The V end lost 4 bases, the J end lost 4 bases, and 17 bases lay between the germline ends. This chain's CDR3 is CSANLPGGDYNEQFF. The CDR3, as DNA: TGCAGTGCTAACCTCCCCGGGGGAGATTACAATGAGCAGTTCTTC.

In this sample, this clonotype turned up many times. The chain has TRBV12-3 or TRBV12-4 and TRBJ2-1, with D perhaps matching TRBD2 (6 bases). The CDR3 is 16 residues long. V lost 6 bases and J lost 0, with 15 bases in between. The CDR3 region has the DNA TGTGCCAGCAGCGGGGGACTTGCAAGCTCCTACAATGAGCAGTTCTTC. As protein: CASSGGLASSYNEQFF.

The CDR3 protein is CASAVYPQPQHF. Written as DNA, the CDR3 is TGTGCCAGCGCCGTGTACCCTCAGCCCCAGCATTTT. V gene TRBV28 combines with J gene TRBJ1-5, with D hard to call. CDR3 length: 12 residues. V lost 8 bases and J lost 6, with 11 bases in between. Germline CDR1 is MDHEN and CDR2 is SYDVKM.

The table lists this clonotype with many counts. The chain uses TRBV7-9 and TRBJ1-5, with D perhaps matching TRBD1 (6 bases). Germline V CDR1 and CDR2: SEHNR, FQNEAQ (reference sequence). V gave up 5 bases and J gave up 0 bases, with 8 bases separating them. This CDR3 has 14 amino acids. The chain's CDR3 is CASSQGHSNQPQHF. CDR3 in DNA: TGTGCCAGCAGCCAGGGGCATAGCAATCAGCCCCAGCATTTT.

This rearrangement joins TRBV29-1 to TRBJ1-1; D is undetermined. Germline V CDR1 and CDR2: SQVTM, ANQGSEA. This CDR3 has 12 amino acids. The germline V and J ends were trimmed by 7 bases and 1 base, with 10 bases remaining between them. This CDR3 reads CSAKSPNTEAFF. DNA of the CDR3: TGCAGCGCTAAGTCCCCGAACACTGAAGCTTTCTTT. The full variable domain, its missing parts supplied by reference TRBV29-1 and TRBJ1-1, is SAVISQKPSRDICQRGTSLTIQCQVDSQVTMMFWYRQQPGQSLTLIATANQGSEATYESGFVIDKFPISRPNLTFSTLTVSNMSPEDSSIYLCSAKSPNTEAFFGQGTRLTVV.

This clonotype was detected ten times or more. The V gene is TRBV12-3 or TRBV12-4, the J gene TRBJ1-5; 7 bases are shared with TRBD1. With 5 bases clipped from V and 9 bases from J, the junction kept 4 bases outside the gene matches. The CDR3 totals 12 residues. Here the CDR3 reads CASSPQGLPQHF. The CDR3 DNA follows: TGTGCCAGCAGTCCACAGGGGCTGCCCCAGCATTTT.

This clonotype was picked up a small number of times. The chain employs TRBV28 and TRBJ2-7; D not resolved. The CDR3 sequence is 11 residues long. Germline loops: CDR1 MDHEN, CDR2 SYDVKM. Trimming removed 6 bases at V and 3 bases at J, with 6 bases between. This CDR3 reads CASRTNYEQYF. The CDR3 bases are TGTGCCAGCAGGACCAACTACGAGCAGTACTTC.